This entry describes one TCR beta chain. The record originates from a study of T cell changes during pregnancy in multiple sclerosis. The CDR3 is 14 residues long. CDR1 and CDR2 from the germline V gene are MNHEY and SVGAGI. V dropped 6 bases and J dropped 2; count of bases not matched to a gene: 6. TCRdb keeps only in-frame clones here, not all; method: immunoSEQ multiplex PCR. The sample has about 48,000 clones; 90% to 95% are singletons. Sample: CD4+ T cells from peripheral blood mononuclear cells, taken in the first trimester of pregnancy. The origin of this receptor is a female donor with multiple sclerosis, enrolled in a pregnancy study. V usage is TRBV6-5 and J usage is TRBJ1-1; TRBD1 matches at 7 bases. DNA for the CDR3: TGTGCCAGCAGGGGGACAGAACTTAACACTGAAGCTTTCTTT. Its protein is CASRGTELNTEAFF.